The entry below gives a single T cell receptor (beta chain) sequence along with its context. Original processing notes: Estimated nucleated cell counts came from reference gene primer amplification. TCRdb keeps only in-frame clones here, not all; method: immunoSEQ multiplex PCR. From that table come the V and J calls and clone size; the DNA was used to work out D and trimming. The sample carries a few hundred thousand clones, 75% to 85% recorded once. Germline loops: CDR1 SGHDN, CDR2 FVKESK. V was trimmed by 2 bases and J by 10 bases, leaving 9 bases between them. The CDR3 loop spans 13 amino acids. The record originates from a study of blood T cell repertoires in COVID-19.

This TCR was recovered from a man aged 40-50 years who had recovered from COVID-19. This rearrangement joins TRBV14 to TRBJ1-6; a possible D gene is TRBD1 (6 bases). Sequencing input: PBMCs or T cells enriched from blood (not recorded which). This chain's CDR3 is CASSQQGSSPLHF. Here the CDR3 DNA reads TGTGCCAGCAGCCAACAGGGGAGCTCACCCCTCCACTTT.